This T cell receptor (beta chain) was sequenced during a study of cytomegalovirus exposure and HLA in healthy donors. The study, taken as a whole, reports: Clonal expansion was found to be greater in HLA-associated TCR beta chains than in equally common others in a later analysis.

The PCR made use of 60 Vbeta and 13 Jbeta primers. Clones were read by immunoSEQ multiplex PCR, and TCRdb kept only the in-frame ones, dropping some. The data contain 95,000 to 100,000 clones, around 82% of them singletons. This clone showed up just a few times. Its target is not known. This TCR was sampled from a man in his forties or fifties in good health and CMV-seronegative. Sequencing was carried out using PBMCs.

CDR3 amino acids: CASSSPRLAGYEQYF. CDR3 sequence (DNA): TGTGCCAGCAGCTCCCCCCGACTAGCGGGCTACGAGCAGTACTTC. The V gene is TRBV6-6, the J gene TRBJ2-7, with 10 bases aligning to TRBD2. Germline CDR1 reads MNHNY; CDR2 reads SVGAGI (reference sequence). Losses at the gene ends were 6 bases for V and 3 bases for J; bases not matched to a gene: 8. This CDR3 contains 15 residues.